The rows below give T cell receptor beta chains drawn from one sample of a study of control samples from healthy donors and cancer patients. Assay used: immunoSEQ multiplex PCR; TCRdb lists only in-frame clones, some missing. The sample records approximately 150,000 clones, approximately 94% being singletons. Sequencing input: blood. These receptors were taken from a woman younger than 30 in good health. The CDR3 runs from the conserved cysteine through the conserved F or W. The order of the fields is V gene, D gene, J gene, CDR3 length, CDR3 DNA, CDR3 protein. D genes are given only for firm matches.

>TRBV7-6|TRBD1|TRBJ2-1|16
TGTGCCAGCAGCTTAGAGGGACAGGGTTCCTACAATGAGCAGTTCTTC
CASSLEGQGSYNEQFF
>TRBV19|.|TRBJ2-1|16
TGTGCCAGTAGTATGCTAGGGTGGGGCTCCTACAATGAGCAGTTCTTC
CASSMLGWGSYNEQFF
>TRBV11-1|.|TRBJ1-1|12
TGTGCCAGCAGCCGAGACAGTTTTGAAGCTTTCTTT
CASSRDSFEAFF
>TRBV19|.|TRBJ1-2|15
TGTGCCAGTAGTATACGGGGCACCTTCAACTATGGCTACACCTTC
CASSIRGTFNYGYTF
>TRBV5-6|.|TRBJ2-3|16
TGTGCCAGCAGCTTTTTCAGGGGATGGGGCACAGATACGCAGTATTTT
CASSFFRGWGTDTQYF
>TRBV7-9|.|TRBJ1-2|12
TGTGCCAGCAGCTTCACAGGGATTGGCTACACCTTC
CASSFTGIGYTF
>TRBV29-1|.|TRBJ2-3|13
TGCAGCGTTGTCAGAGCTAGCACAGATACGCAGTATTTT
CSVVRASTDTQYF
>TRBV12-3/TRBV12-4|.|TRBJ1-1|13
TGTGCCAGCAGTTTGACCGCGGGCACTGAAGCTTTCTTT
CASSLTAGTEAFF
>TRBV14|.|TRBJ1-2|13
TGTGCCAGCAGCCAAGAAATTAACTATGGCTACACCTTC
CASSQEINYGYTF
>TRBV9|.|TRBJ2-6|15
TGTGCCAGCAGCGGACTAAGGTCTGGGGCCAACGTCCTGACTTTC
CASSGLRSGANVLTF
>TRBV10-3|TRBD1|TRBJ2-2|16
TGTGCCATCAGTGAAAGGACAGGGGGATACTCCGGGGAGCTGTTTTTT
CAISERTGGYSGELFF
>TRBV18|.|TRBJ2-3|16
TGTGCCAGCTCACCACGCCGCGGAGGGGAGCGCGGGACGCAGTATTTT
CASSPRRGGERGTQYF
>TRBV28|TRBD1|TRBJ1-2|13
TGTGCCAGCAGCCCTGGACAGGGCTATGGCTACACCTTC
CASSPGQGYGYTF
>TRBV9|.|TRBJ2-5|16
TGTGCCAGCAGCGTAGAGGGGTCCGGGTCCAGAGAGACCCAGTACTTC
CASSVEGSGSRETQYF
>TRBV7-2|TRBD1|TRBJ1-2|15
TGTGCCAGCAGCCCTCGACAGGGAGAAACTTATGGCTACACCTTC
CASSPRQGETYGYTF
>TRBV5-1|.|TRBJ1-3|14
TGCGCCAGCAGCTTGGGGGGTTCTGGAAACACCATATATTTT
CASSLGGSGNTIYF
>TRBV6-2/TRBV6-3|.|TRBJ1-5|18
TGTGCCAGCAGTTTCGACATCGTCCTGGGGGGGATCAATCAGCCCCAGCATTTT
CASSFDIVLGGINQPQHF
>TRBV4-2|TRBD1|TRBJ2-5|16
TGTGCCAGCAGCCAGACCCACAGGGGTCGGCAAGAGACCCAGTACTTC
CASSQTHRGRQETQYF
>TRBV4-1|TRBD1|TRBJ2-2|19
TGCGCCAGCAGCCAATACTACGCAGTCGGACAGGGCCGGACCGGGGAGCTGTTTTTT
CASSQYYAVGQGRTGELFF
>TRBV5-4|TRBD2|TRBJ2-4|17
TGTGCCAGCAGCTTGGGTGGAGCGGGGCTAGCCAAAAACATTCAGTACTTC
CASSLGGAGLAKNIQYF
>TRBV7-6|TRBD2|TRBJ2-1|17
TGTGCCAGCAGCTTAGCTCCTTTAGCGGGGATCTACAATGAGCAGTTCTTC
CASSLAPLAGIYNEQFF
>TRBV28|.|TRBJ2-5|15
TGTGCCAGCAGCCCCTCGACAGGATTCCAAGAGACCCAGTACTTC
CASSPSTGFQETQYF
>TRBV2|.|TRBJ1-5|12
TGTGCCAGCAAGACAGAGGGAGAGCCCCAGCATTTT
CASKTEGEPQHF